Each of the 18 T cell receptor beta chains below was sequenced from the same sample in a study of blood T cells in healthy people across ages. With a J-beta primer mix and a sample-barcoded 5' primer, a second PCR ran about 7 to 12 cycles. MiXCR, applied by TCRdb to the 5' RACE reads, yields one record per CDR3 protein. The sample includes approximately 2,000,000 distinct CDR3 sequences, roughly two fifths seen only once; the top ten take 23%. The material sequenced was blood. The receptors shown here come from a human donor in good health.

The chain has TRBV7-3 and TRBJ1-1; D not certain. CDR3 size: 13 residues. The V gene lost 7 bases and the J gene lost 1 base, with 10 bases spanning the gap. CDR1 is SGHTA and CDR2 is FQGTGA in the germline V gene. CDR3 loop: CASKVAGNTEAFF. The CDR3 DNA reads TGTGCCAGCAAAGTCGCGGGGAACACTGAAGCTTTCTTT.

The chain recombines TRBV9 with TRBJ2-7, with TRBD2 matching over 11 bases. CDR3 length equals 15 residues. The V gene end was trimmed by 4 bases and the J gene end by 3 bases; junction bases not matched to a gene: 6. Germline V gene lookup returns CDR1 SGDLS and CDR2 YYNGEE. The CDR3 spells CASSPTSGADYEQYF. The CDR3 coding sequence is TGTGCCAGCAGCCCGACTAGCGGGGCGGACTACGAGCAGTACTTC. The full variable domain, rest sourced from reference TRBV9 and TRBJ2-7, is DSGVTQTPKHLITATGQRVTLRCSPRSGDLSVYWYQQSLDQGLQFLIQYYNGEERAKGNILERFSAQQFPDLHSELNLSSLELGDSALYFCASSPTSGADYEQYFGPGTRLTVT.

This clonotype was seen only a few times. This chain connects TRBV6-2 or TRBV6-3 to TRBJ2-7, with a possible D match to TRBD1 (6 bases). Germline-derived CDR1 and CDR2 are MNHEY and SVGEGT. The CDR3 runs to 16 residues. Trimming left V 0 bases short and J 6 bases short, with 18 bases between. The CDR3 sequence: CASSYSTINRDTEQYF. The CDR3 DNA reads TGTGCCAGCAGTTACTCAACCATCAACCGGGACACCGAGCAGTACTTC.

Points on this clonotype: The junction does not match germline at one end; this may be a read error. CDR3 sequence reads: CTSSIVGEQPQHF. Written as DNA, the CDR3 is TGTACCAGTAGTATAGTGGGGGAACAGCCCCAGCATTTT. V gene TRBV19 combines with J gene TRBJ1-5; maybe TRBD1 (5 bases). The CDR3 spans 13 residues. Germline assignment: CDR1 LNHDA and CDR2 SQIVND (reference sequence).

This clonotype was seen only a few times. The V and J genes are TRBV5-5 and TRBJ2-1, with D perhaps given as TRBD1 or TRBD2 (5 bases each). Germline CDR1 reads SGHKS; CDR2 reads YYEKEE (reference sequence). This CDR3 has 12 residues. Between the trimmed V and J ends, which lost 2 bases and 8 bases, there was a span of 8 bases. The CDR3 protein is CASSFVGDEQFF. Written as DNA, the CDR3 is TGTGCCAGCAGCTTTGTGGGGGATGAGCAGTTCTTC.

V usage is TRBV7-2 and J usage is TRBJ1-6; 8 bases fit TRBD1. Trimming took 4 bases from V and 6 from J; bases not matched to a gene: 5. Germline values: CDR1 SGHTA, CDR2 FQGNSA. The CDR3 contains 15 residues. CDR3: CASSSNRGSNSPLHF. The CDR3 DNA follows: TGTGCCAGCAGCTCGAACAGGGGGTCTAATTCACCCCTCCACTTT.

The chain uses TRBV7-2 and TRBJ1-2; no definite D call. Deletions cut 0 bases from V and 6 bases from J, with 8 bases between. Per germline, CDR1 SGHTA and CDR2 FQGNSA. This CDR3 has 13 amino acids. The CDR3 here is CASSLAHFNGYTF. The CDR3 DNA sequence: TGTGCCAGCAGCTTAGCGCATTTTAATGGCTACACCTTC.

The V gene is TRBV14, the J gene TRBJ2-5; D perhaps matches TRBD1 (5 bases). CDR3 size: 14 residues. Germline CDR1 SGHDN, CDR2 FVKESK. The V gene lost 5 bases and the J gene lost 2 bases, with 12 bases spanning the gap. The DNA for the CDR3 is TGTGCCAGCAGCTTTATGACAGATCAAGAGACCCAGTACTTC. This translates into CASSFMTDQETQYF.

The chain has TRBV6-2 or TRBV6-3 and TRBJ2-1, with 10 bases matching TRBD1. This CDR3 spans 17 amino acids. Germline V gene lookup returns CDR1 MNHEY and CDR2 SVGEGT. V lost 5 bases to trimming and J lost 7 bases; unmatched junction nucleotides: 14. The CDR3 sequence is CASSPFLGTGEGNEQFF. DNA for the CDR3: TGTGCCAGCAGTCCTTTTTTGGGGACAGGGGAAGGGAATGAGCAGTTCTTC.

The V gene is TRBV9, the J gene TRBJ1-6, with D uncertain. From germline, CDR1 is SGDLS and CDR2 YYNGEE. V lost 4 bases, J lost 7 bases, and 18 bases lay in between. The CDR3 spans 16 residues. DNA for the CDR3: TGTGCCAGCAGCCTAAAGAGCTCCCCGCCAAATTCACCCCTCCACTTT. This gives the protein CASSLKSSPPNSPLHF.

In this sample, this clonotype turned up once. The chain couples TRBV7-2 to TRBJ2-2; a possible D gene is TRBD2 (6 bases). The CDR3 sequence is 15 residues long. The V gene's germline CDR1 is SGHTA and CDR2 FQGNSA. The V end lost 5 bases, the J end lost 4 bases, and 14 bases lay between the germline ends. The CDR3 bases are TGTGCCAGCAGCCCAAGGGAGGCGGGCACCGGGGAGCTGTTTTTT. Its translation: CASSPREAGTGELFF.

The rearrangement links TRBV28 to TRBJ1-2; no definite D call. CDR1 is MDHEN, CDR2 SYDVKM, per germline. The CDR3 has 13 residues. The germline V and J ends were trimmed by 6 bases and 0 bases, with 8 bases remaining between them. CDR3 residues: CASREGTNYGYTF. In DNA, the CDR3 is TGTGCCAGCAGGGAAGGGACTAACTATGGCTACACCTTC.

This chain connects TRBV6-2 or TRBV6-3 to TRBJ1-2, with 7 positions matching TRBD1. V trimming: 2 bases; J trimming: 8 bases; junction bases outside the gene matches: 8. Per germline, CDR1 MNHEY and CDR2 SVGEGT. This CDR3 comprises 14 residues. This CDR3 is CASSYDRQGGGYTF. The DNA for the CDR3 is TGTGCCAGCAGTTACGATCGACAGGGCGGCGGCTACACCTTC.

The chain combines TRBV10-3 with TRBJ1-5; D may be TRBD1 (6 bases). CDR1 is ENHRY and CDR2 is SYGVKD in the germline V gene. The length of the CDR3 is 13 residues. The V gene lost 7 bases and the J gene lost 5 bases, with 12 bases spanning the gap. Written as DNA, the CDR3 is TGTGCCATCACCTGGGACACCGATCAGCCCCAGCATTTT. This sequence encodes CAITWDTDQPQHF.

A few counts support this clonotype. The chain couples TRBV7-2 to TRBJ1-5, with 7 bases that match TRBD1. The CDR3 spans 19 residues. Germline CDR1 SGHTA, CDR2 FQGNSA. V dropped 4 bases and J dropped 0; count of bases not matched to a gene: 15. CDR3 nucleotide sequence: TGTGCCAGCAGCTCGGGGAGAGGGACCAGGGGGATTAGCAATCAGCCCCAGCATTTT. Translating it yields CASSSGRGTRGISNQPQHF.

A remark on this clonotype: Sequence at one end of the junction differs from germline and may be a read error. This rearrangement joins TRBV10-3 to TRBJ2-3, with D possibly TRBD2 on 5 matching bases. Germline-derived CDR1 and CDR2 are ENHRY and SYGVKD. The CDR3 consists of 13 residues. In DNA form, the CDR3 reads TGTGCCATCAGTGGGGGAGCTACAGATACGCGGTATTTT. Translated, it gives CAISGGATDTRYF.

The V call is TRBV7-2, the J call TRBJ2-4, with 9 bases aligning to TRBD1. The last part of the DNA fits TRBJ2-7 better; the J call may be wrong. Germline V gives CDR1 SGHTA, CDR2 FQGNSA. This CDR3 is 14 amino acids long. CDR3 residues: CASSWTGVWYEQYF. For the CDR3, the DNA is TGTGCCAGCAGCTGGACAGGGGTATGGTACGAGCAGTACTTC.

In the case of this clonotype: The junction shows a germline mismatch at one end, possibly a read error. This chain connects TRBV24-1 to TRBJ1-2, with 8 bases that match TRBD1. From germline, CDR1 is KGHDR and CDR2 SFDVKD. This CDR3 contains 14 residues. The CDR3 here is CATSDFGQGDGYIF. CDR3 coding DNA: TGTGCCACCAGTGACTTCGGACAGGGCGATGGCTACATCTTC.